Below, 28 T cell receptor beta chains from the same sample are listed, as sequenced in a study of blood T cell repertoires in COVID-19. TCRdb keeps only in-frame clones here, not all; method: immunoSEQ multiplex PCR. The sample includes some 220,000 clones, approximately 90% of them seen just once. Sequences were obtained from PBMCs or T cells enriched from blood (not recorded which). These receptors all stem from a woman in her twenties or thirties who had recovered from COVID-19.

This CDR3 reads CASSLEGQQNSPLHF. In DNA, the CDR3 is TGTGCCAGCAGCTTGGAAGGACAGCAGAATTCACCCCTCCACTTT. This chain joins TRBV11-2 and TRBJ1-6; a weak D match, TRBD1 (6 bases). V was trimmed by 3 bases and J by 7 bases, leaving 13 bases between them. The CDR3 has 15 residues. Germline lookup yields CDR1 SGHAT and CDR2 FQNNGV.

This rearrangement joins TRBV14 to TRBJ1-2; 7 bases line up with TRBD1. Germline V gives CDR1 SGHDN, CDR2 FVKESK. V shed 3 bases, J shed 4 bases, and the junction held 5 bases outside the gene matches. This CDR3 spans 14 amino acids. The CDR3, as DNA: TGTGCCAGCAGCCAGACAGGGCTCGCCTATGGCTACACCTTC. Amino acid sequence: CASSQTGLAYGYTF.

J is TRBJ1-1 and V is TRBV29-1; weak D call: TRBD1 (5 bases). The V gene lost 7 bases and the J gene lost 4 bases, with 22 bases spanning the gap. Germline V gene data show CDR1 as SQVTM and CDR2 as ANQGSEA. CDR3 length: 15 residues. CDR3: CSAPGHAGLVTEAFF. DNA for the CDR3: TGCAGCGCCCCTGGCCACGCGGGGCTGGTCACTGAAGCTTTCTTT.

The J gene is TRBJ2-6, the V gene TRBV29-1; D perhaps matches TRBD2 (5 bases). V lost 4 bases to trimming and J lost 3 bases, with 7 bases between them. From germline, CDR1 is SQVTM and CDR2 ANQGSEA. The length of the CDR3 is 13 residues. CDR3 nucleotides: TGCAGCGTTGTAGGGAGTGGGGCCAACGTCCTGACTTTC. It translates to CSVVGSGANVLTF.

V is TRBV11-2 and J is TRBJ2-1; 7 bases are shared with TRBD2. Germline loops: CDR1 SGHAT, CDR2 FQNNGV. V was pared by 1 base and J by 0 bases, with 6 bases of the junction left unmatched. CDR3 length equals 17 residues. CDR3 coding DNA: TGTGCCAGCAGCTTAGTTCAGGGAGGGAGCTCCTACAATGAGCAGTTCTTC. Protein: CASSLVQGGSSYNEQFF.

The gene calls are TRBV7-2 and TRBJ1-2; the match to TRBD1 covers 9 bases. Trimming took 5 bases from V and 4 from J; bases not matched to a gene: 8. CDR3 length equals 15 residues. CDR1 is SGHTA and CDR2 is FQGNSA in the germline V gene. This chain's CDR3 is CASSPGTGGAYGYTF. CDR3 nucleotide sequence: TGTGCCAGCAGCCCGGGTACAGGGGGCGCCTATGGCTACACCTTC.

This chain uses TRBV3-1 (or the pseudogene TRBV3-2) with TRBJ1-3, with 8 nucleotides matching TRBD1. J was trimmed by 4 bases and V by 0 bases; bases with no gene match: 11. There are 18 residues in the CDR3. Germline CDR1 and CDR2: LGHDT and YNNKEL (reference sequence). The CDR3, as DNA: TGTGCCAGCAGCCAAGATTCGCCATTCAGGGGGCAAGGAAACACCATATATTTT. It specifies CASSQDSPFRGQGNTIYF.

DNA of the CDR3: TGTGCCAGCAGTGAGACCTCCGGGGATGAGCAGTTCTTC. It codes for CASSETSGDEQFF. The V gene is TRBV11-2, the J gene TRBJ2-1; a possible D gene is TRBD2 (5 bases). V was cut by 6 bases and J by 8 bases, with 14 bases left in between. This CDR3 has 13 amino acids. The germline V gene has CDR1 SGHAT and CDR2 FQNNGV. Supplemented by reference TRBV11-2 and TRBJ2-1, the full variable domain reads EAGVAQSPRYKIIEKRQSVAFWCNPISGHATLYWYQQILGQGPKLLIQFQNNGVVDDSQLPKDRFSAERLKGVDSTLKIQPAKLEDSAVYLCASSETSGDEQFFGPGTRLTVL.

This clone occurred a few times. The chain employs TRBV19 and TRBJ2-1; 7 nucleotides agree with TRBD1. J was trimmed by 2 bases and V by 3 bases; bases with no gene match: 4. The germline V gene encodes CDR1 LNHDA and CDR2 SQIVND (reference sequence). The CDR3 consists of 15 residues. CDR3 nucleotides: TGTGCCAGTAGTATCGGGACAGTAGCCTACAATGAGCAGTTCTTC. Translated, it gives CASSIGTVAYNEQFF.

The chain joins TRBV25-1 to TRBJ1-2, with D perhaps matching TRBD1 (5 bases). This CDR3 contains 13 residues. Trimming left V 3 bases short and J 2 bases short, with 7 bases between. Per germline, CDR1 MGHDK and CDR2 SYGVNS. CDR3 region: CASSETANYGYTF. CDR3 in DNA: TGTGCCAGCAGTGAGACAGCGAACTATGGCTACACCTTC.

The chain is built from TRBV29-1 and TRBJ1-1, with no clear D. Trimming shortened V by 0 bases and J by 13 bases, and 27 bases separated the two germline ends. The CDR3 has 16 residues. CDR1 SQVTM and CDR2 ANQGSEA come from the germline V gene. The CDR3 here is CSVEEARSGAIGEIFF. CDR3 nucleotides: TGCAGCGTTGAAGAAGCTAGGTCGGGAGCTATTGGGGAGATTTTCTTT.

In DNA, the CDR3 is TGCGCCAGCAGCAACCCGGGAAATGAGCAGTTCTTC. This encodes CASSNPGNEQFF. This rearrangement joins TRBV4-1 to TRBJ2-1; tentatively, D is TRBD2 (5 bases). The ends were cut back, 5 bases at V and 7 bases at J, with 9 bases in the middle. The CDR3 is 12 amino acids. The germline CDR1 and CDR2 sequences are MGHRA and YSYEKL.

The chain joins TRBV9 to TRBJ2-1; a weak D match, TRBD2 (6 bases). CDR1 is SGDLS, CDR2 YYNGEE, per germline. The CDR3 is made up of 14 amino acids. The V end lost 0 bases, the J end lost 10 bases, and 14 bases lay between the germline ends. CDR3: CASSVEFGAGEQFF. In nucleotides, the CDR3 is TGTGCCAGCAGCGTAGAGTTCGGTGCGGGGGAGCAGTTCTTC.

J is TRBJ2-3 and V is TRBV7-2; a weak D match, TRBD2 (6 bases). Germline CDR1 SGHTA, CDR2 FQGNSA. This CDR3 is 13 amino acids long. V gave up 7 bases and J gave up 4 bases, with 12 bases separating them. The chain's CDR3 is CASTRPGADTQYF. As DNA, the CDR3 is TGTGCCAGCACCAGACCGGGGGCAGATACGCAGTATTTT.

CDR3 coding DNA: TGCGCCAGCAGCCAAGCCCCCCCCACGGGAAACACCGGGGAGCTGTTTTTT. As protein: CASSQAPPTGNTGELFF. V gene TRBV4-3 combines with J gene TRBJ2-2; D is possibly TRBD2 (5 bases). Germline V gene data show CDR1 as LGHNA and CDR2 as YSLEER. V lost 1 base, J lost 2 bases, and 14 bases lay in between. The CDR3 sequence is 17 residues long.

Only one count was recorded for this clone. The gene calls are TRBV7-2 and TRBJ1-2, with 7 bases that match TRBD1. Trimming took 6 bases from V and 4 from J; bases not matched to a gene: 5. The CDR3 runs to 13 residues. CDR1 and CDR2 from the germline V gene are SGHTA and FQGNSA. In DNA form, the CDR3 reads TGTGCCAGCAGACCGCAGGGGGTCTATGGCTACACCTTC. As protein: CASRPQGVYGYTF.

The chain recombines TRBV3-1 (or the pseudogene TRBV3-2) with TRBJ2-2; D remains ambiguous. Trimming stripped 6 bases from V and 9 bases from J, with 23 bases between. The CDR3 loop spans 16 amino acids. From germline, CDR1 is LGHDT and CDR2 YNNKEL (reference sequence). CDR3 residues: CASSPNPLNRVRELFF. The CDR3, as DNA: TGTGCCAGCAGTCCAAACCCCTTAAACAGAGTCCGGGAGCTGTTTTTT.

V is TRBV4-1 and J is TRBJ2-1; D uncertain. Germline loops: CDR1 MGHRA, CDR2 YSYEKL. The CDR3 has 16 amino acids. V was pared by 2 bases and J by 4 bases, with 15 bases between. The DNA of the CDR3 is TGCGCCAGCAGCCAATACGGAAGCGAACCATACAATGAGCAGTTCTTC. It encodes CASSQYGSEPYNEQFF.

The chain has TRBV7-3 and TRBJ2-1; D possibly corresponds to TRBD1 (5 bases). The CDR3 sequence is 13 residues long. Per germline, CDR1 SGHTA and CDR2 FQGTGA. The V and J ends lost 3 bases and 7 bases respectively, with 10 bases between them. The DNA for the CDR3 is TGTGCCAGCAGCTTGGGGCAGCAGAATGAGCAGTTCTTC. Protein: CASSLGQQNEQFF.

CDR3 sequence reads: CASSLNGGAIDTQYF. CDR3 sequence (DNA): TGTGCCAGCAGCCTCAACGGGGGGGCAATAGATACGCAGTATTTT. The chain employs TRBV14 and TRBJ2-3; 8 bases fit TRBD2. Trimming took 4 bases from V and 5 from J; bases not matched to a gene: 8. Germline V gene lookup returns CDR1 SGHDN and CDR2 FVKESK. This CDR3 contains 15 residues. Complete variable domain (other parts from reference TRBV14 and TRBJ2-3): EAGVTQFPSHSVIEKGQTVTLRCDPISGHDNLYWYRRVMGKEIKFLLHFVKESKQDESGMPNNRFLAERTGGTYSTLKVQPAELEDSGVYFCASSLNGGAIDTQYFGPGTRLTVL.

This chain links TRBV5-5 with TRBJ1-2, with D possibly matching TRBD1 (6 bases). Germline CDR1 reads SGHKS; CDR2 reads YYEKEE (reference sequence). The length of the CDR3 is 15 residues. With 0 bases removed from V and 3 bases from J, the gap between germline ends came to 12 bases. This CDR3 reads CASSLDRAPYYGYTF. The CDR3 bases are TGTGCCAGCAGCTTGGACAGGGCGCCCTACTATGGCTACACCTTC.

V usage is TRBV6-5 and J usage is TRBJ2-1; D not certain. The CDR3 sequence is 14 residues long. The germline V gene encodes CDR1 MNHEY and CDR2 SVGAGI. Trimming stripped 0 bases from V and 8 bases from J, with 11 bases between. The DNA for the CDR3 is TGTGCCAGCAGTTACTCGAGAAATTCGTATGAGCAGTTCTTC. This translates into CASSYSRNSYEQFF.

V and J are TRBV5-6 and TRBJ2-1, with TRBD2 identical over 10 bases. The CDR3 is 16 residues long. Germline-derived CDR1 and CDR2 are SGHDT and YYEEEE. V was clipped by 1 base and J by 0 bases; unmatched bases: 1. CDR3 DNA sequence: TGTGCCAGCAGCTTGCCTAGCGGGAGCTCCTACAATGAGCAGTTCTTC. Translated: CASSLPSGSSYNEQFF.

V and J are TRBV10-3 and TRBJ1-3; 7 nucleotides line up with TRBD1. Germline V gene sequence: CDR1 ENHRY, CDR2 SYGVKD. The CDR3 has 16 amino acids. V gave up 6 bases and J gave up 0 bases; unmatched junction bases: 8. The CDR3 nucleotides are TGTGCCATCAGGACACAGGGGACCCTCTCTGGAAACACCATATATTTT. It encodes CAIRTQGTLSGNTIYF.

CDR3 sequence (DNA): TGTGCCAGCACTTCAAGGATGGTGACAGGGGGGAACAACTATGGCTACACCTTC. It translates to CASTSRMVTGGNNYGYTF. This sequence joins TRBV7-9 and TRBJ1-2, with 9 bases lining up with TRBD1. CDR1 is SEHNR and CDR2 is FQNEAQ in the germline V gene (reference sequence). The junction had 17 bases not matched to a gene; V was cut back by 7 bases and J by 2 bases. There are 18 residues in the CDR3.

The chain links TRBV9 to TRBJ2-5; no firm D call. The CDR3 sequence is 13 residues long. The V end lost 2 bases, the J end lost 3 bases, and 8 bases lay between the germline ends. Germline V gene sequence: CDR1 SGDLS, CDR2 YYNGEE. DNA of the CDR3: TGTGCCAGCAGCGTGGGCTCGGAAGAGACCCAGTACTTC. Amino acids: CASSVGSEETQYF.

The rearrangement links TRBV7-2 to TRBJ2-5; the D gene is possibly TRBD2 (6 bases). Germline assignment: CDR1 SGHTA and CDR2 FQGNSA. This CDR3 contains 13 residues. V was trimmed by 5 bases and J by 5 bases, leaving 12 bases between them. The CDR3 coding sequence is TGTGCCAGCAGCCGACTAGTCGGTGAGACCCAGTACTTC. It specifies CASSRLVGETQYF.

V usage is TRBV19 and J usage is TRBJ1-5; no firm D call. Germline V CDR1 and CDR2: LNHDA, SQIVND (reference sequence). This CDR3 has 12 amino acids. V was cut by 10 bases and J by 7 bases, with 14 bases left in between. CDR3: CATSGFIQPQHF. CDR3 coding DNA: TGTGCCACGTCGGGGTTTATCCAGCCCCAGCATTTT.